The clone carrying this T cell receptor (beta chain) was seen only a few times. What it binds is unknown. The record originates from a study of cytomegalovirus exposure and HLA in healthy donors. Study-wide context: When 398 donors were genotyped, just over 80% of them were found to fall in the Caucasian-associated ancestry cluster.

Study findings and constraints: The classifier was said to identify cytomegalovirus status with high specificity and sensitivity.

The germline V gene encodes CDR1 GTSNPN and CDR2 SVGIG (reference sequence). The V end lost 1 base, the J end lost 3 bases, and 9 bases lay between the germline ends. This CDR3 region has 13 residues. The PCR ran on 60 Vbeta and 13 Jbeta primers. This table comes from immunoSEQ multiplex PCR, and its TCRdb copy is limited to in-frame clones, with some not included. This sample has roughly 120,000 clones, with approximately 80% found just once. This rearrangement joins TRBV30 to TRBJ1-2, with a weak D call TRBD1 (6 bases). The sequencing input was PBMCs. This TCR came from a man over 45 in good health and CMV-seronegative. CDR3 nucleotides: TGTGCCTGGAGTGCAGGGGTCGACTATGGCTACACCTTC. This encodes CAWSAGVDYGYTF.